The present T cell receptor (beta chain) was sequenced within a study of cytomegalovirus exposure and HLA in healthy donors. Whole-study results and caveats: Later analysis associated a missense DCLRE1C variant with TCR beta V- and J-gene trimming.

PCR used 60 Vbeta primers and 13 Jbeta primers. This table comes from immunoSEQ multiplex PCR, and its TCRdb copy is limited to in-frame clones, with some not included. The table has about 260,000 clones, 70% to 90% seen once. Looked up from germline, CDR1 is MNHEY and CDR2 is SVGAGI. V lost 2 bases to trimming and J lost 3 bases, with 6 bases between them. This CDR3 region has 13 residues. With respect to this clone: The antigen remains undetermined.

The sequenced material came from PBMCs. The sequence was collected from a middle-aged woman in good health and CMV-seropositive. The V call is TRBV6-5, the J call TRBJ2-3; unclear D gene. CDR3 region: CASSYPGTDTQYF. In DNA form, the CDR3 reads TGTGCCAGCAGTTACCCCGGGACAGATACGCAGTATTTT.